This T cell receptor beta chain was observed in a study of OX40 agonist ivuxolimab in advanced cancers. Study context: The dose-escalation group included hepatocellular carcinoma, melanoma, renal cell carcinoma and head and neck cancer. Patients with prior anti-PD-1, anti-PD-L1 or anti-CTLA-4 therapy were eligible; 40% to 45% had some. Three partial responders included one hepatocellular carcinoma patient and two cutaneous melanoma patients.

Some clones are missing from TCRdb's copy, which holds only in-frame ones; the method was immunoSEQ multiplex PCR. The sample carries 65,000 to 95,000 clones, about 92% recorded once. To note about this clone: Its antigen is still unknown.

Whole-study results and caveats: Fewer expanded clones were found on average in CD4+ than in CD8+ T cells.

Source: CD4+ or CD8+ T cells sorted from blood, taken in a trial of the OX40 agonist ivuxolimab. This TCR was recovered from an adult with an advanced solid tumor such as melanoma, head and neck, liver or kidney cancer.

The CDR3 DNA reads as TGTGCCAGCAGCCGTTCCGGGACCACCTACGAGCAGTACTTC. It specifies CASSRSGTTYEQYF. The chain joins TRBV6-6 to TRBJ2-7, with D perhaps matching TRBD1 or TRBD2 (5 bases each). Trimming cost V 6 bases and J 2 bases, with 14 bases left between them. Germline CDR1 reads MNHNY; CDR2 reads SVGAGI (reference sequence). The CDR3 contains 14 residues.